The 32 T cell receptor beta chains given below trace back to one sample, sequenced in a study of CD8 T cells in Susac syndrome. After extraction with the RNeasy kit, 0.5 to 1 ug of the RNA was reverse transcribed using random hexamers. Using its own MiXCR run on the immunoSEQ multiplex PCR reads, TCRdb lists one record per CDR3 protein. The table records just over 150,000 distinct CDR3 sequences, just under 97% of them present only once. The source material was CD8+ T cells from PBMCs. The receptors derive from a human donor with multiple sclerosis.

J is TRBJ2-3 and V is TRBV25-1, with D unresolved. Germline loops: CDR1 MGHDK, CDR2 SYGVNS. The V gene lost 6 bases and the J gene lost 3 bases, with 7 bases spanning the gap. The CDR3 is made up of 12 amino acids. CDR3 DNA: TGTGCCAGCAGGCTGGGAACAGATACGCAGTATTTT. Its translation is CASRLGTDTQYF. The whole variable domain, remainder taken from reference TRBV25-1 and TRBJ2-3, is EADIYQTPRYLVIGTGKKITLECSQTMGHDKMYWYQQDPGMELHLIHYSYGVNSTEKGDLSSESTVSRIRTEHFPLTLESARPSHTSQYLCASRLGTDTQYFGPGTRLTVL.

This clonotype came up a few times. The chain links TRBV6-2 or TRBV6-3 to TRBJ2-1; TRBD2 is a possible D gene (6 bases). This CDR3 has 15 residues. The germline V and J ends were trimmed by 2 bases and 0 bases, with 8 bases remaining between them. Germline-derived CDR1 and CDR2 are MNHEY and SVGEGT. The CDR3, as DNA: TGTGCCAGCAGTTACGGGGGGAGCTCCTACAATGAGCAGTTCTTC. Its protein is CASSYGGSSYNEQFF.

This chain connects TRBV27 to TRBJ2-7; the D is unclear. V was cut by 5 bases and J by 4 bases, with 15 bases left in between. Looked up from germline, CDR1 is MNHEY and CDR2 is SMNVEV (reference sequence). The CDR3 length is 14 residues. The CDR3 reads CASSPRPLGYEQYV. The CDR3 DNA follows: TGTGCCAGCAGTCCCCGTCCACTCGGGTACGAGCAGTACGTC.

The V and J genes are TRBV12-3 or TRBV12-4 and TRBJ1-6, with 8 nucleotides matching TRBD1. The junction had 6 bases not matched to a gene; V was cut back by 4 bases and J by 7 bases. This CDR3 is built from 15 residues. This CDR3 is CASSSDRVGNSPLHF. The CDR3 DNA is TGTGCCAGCAGTTCGGACAGGGTCGGAAATTCACCCCTCCACTTT.

This clonotype was detected once. The CDR3 sequence: CASSVRGRANEQFF. The CDR3 nucleotides are TGTGCCAGCAGTGTCCGGGGGCGGGCGAATGAGCAGTTCTTC. The chain combines TRBV27 with TRBJ2-1; the D call may be TRBD1 or TRBD2 (6 bases each). The ends were cut back, 5 bases at V and 7 bases at J, with 15 bases in the middle. The CDR3 totals 14 residues. The germline gives CDR1 MNHEY, CDR2 SMNVEV (reference sequence).

The chain joins TRBV9 to TRBJ1-6, with D possibly TRBD1 on 5 matching bases. CDR1 SGDLS and CDR2 YYNGEE come from the germline V gene. This CDR3 is 14 amino acids long. V lost 0 bases to trimming and J lost 8 bases, with 9 bases between them. The DNA of the CDR3 is TGTGCCAGCAGCGTAGGCAGGGTAGATTCACCCCTCCACTTT. Translation: CASSVGRVDSPLHF.

The chain has TRBV27 and TRBJ2-2, with D possibly TRBD1 on 6 matching bases. Germline V lookup: CDR1 MNHEY, CDR2 SMNVEV (reference sequence). Trimming took 3 bases from V and 4 from J, leaving 15 bases between them. CDR3 length: 16 residues. The CDR3 here is CASSFLAGAVTGELFF. CDR3 DNA: TGTGCCAGCAGTTTTCTGGCAGGGGCGGTCACCGGGGAGCTGTTTTTT.

The V call is TRBV7-9, the J call TRBJ1-5, with D unresolved. Germline V lookup: CDR1 SEHNR, CDR2 FQNEAQ (reference sequence). Trimming took 5 bases from V and 7 from J, leaving 12 bases between them. CDR3 length: 13 amino acids. This CDR3 reads CASSPAMGQPQHF. In nucleotides, the CDR3 is TGTGCCAGCAGCCCCGCAATGGGGCAGCCCCAGCATTTT.

The chain has TRBV29-1 and TRBJ2-3, with TRBD1 as a possible D gene (6 bases). Germline V lookup: CDR1 SQVTM, CDR2 ANQGSEA. This CDR3 has 12 residues. The ends were cut back, 0 bases at V and 8 bases at J, with 9 bases in the middle. CDR3 region: CSVEESDSTQYF. CDR3 bases: TGCAGCGTTGAAGAGTCGGACAGTACGCAGTATTTT.

The genes are TRBV7-9 and TRBJ1-3; D remains ambiguous. Germline V gives CDR1 SEHNR, CDR2 FQNEAQ (reference sequence). The CDR3 contains 13 residues. V was clipped by 3 bases and J by 4 bases, with 7 bases between them. The CDR3, as DNA: TGTGCCAGCAGCTTCGAGAACGGAAACACCATATATTTT. The encoded protein is CASSFENGNTIYF.

J is TRBJ1-2 and V is TRBV4-1; 10 nucleotides line up with TRBD1. This CDR3 has 15 amino acids. V was clipped by 4 bases and J by 6 bases; unmatched bases: 8. Germline CDR1 and CDR2: MGHRA and YSYEKL. CDR3 DNA sequence: TGCGCCAGCAGCCCCTGGGACAGGGGATCGGATGGCTACACCTTC. This translates into CASSPWDRGSDGYTF.

The chain recombines TRBV19 with TRBJ2-3; no firm D call. Per germline, CDR1 LNHDA and CDR2 SQIVND (reference sequence). The CDR3 totals 11 residues. V lost 8 bases to trimming and J lost 0 bases, with 3 bases between them. CDR3 in DNA: TGTGCCAGTGGAAGCACAGATACGCAGTATTTT. It encodes CASGSTDTQYF.

The chain recombines TRBV7-6 with TRBJ2-7; TRBD1 or TRBD2 may be the D gene (6 bases each). The CDR3 sequence is 15 residues long. Trimming cost V 1 base and J 2 bases, with 12 bases left between them. Germline V gene data show CDR1 as SGHVS and CDR2 as FNYEAQ. The chain's CDR3 is CASSLGAEGAYEQYV. For the CDR3, the DNA is TGTGCCAGCAGCTTAGGAGCGGAGGGGGCCTACGAGCAGTACGTC.

This rearrangement joins TRBV30 to TRBJ1-3, with D hard to call. The CDR3 covers 13 residues. V dropped 1 base and J dropped 5 bases, with 9 bases sitting between them. Germline-derived CDR1 and CDR2 are GTSNPN and SVGIG (reference sequence). CDR3 protein: CAWSDGRRNTIYF. The CDR3 nucleotides read TGTGCCTGGAGTGACGGCAGAAGAAACACCATATATTTT.

The genes are TRBV7-9 and TRBJ2-1; 10 bases agree with TRBD1. This CDR3 spans 15 amino acids. Trimming at V came to 3 bases and at J to 7 bases, leaving 6 bases not matched to a gene. Germline values: CDR1 SEHNR, CDR2 FQNEAQ (reference sequence). CDR3 in DNA: TGTGCCAGCAGCTTGACAGGGGGCGGTCGGAATGAGCAGTTCTTC. Protein product: CASSLTGGGRNEQFF.

This chain connects TRBV7-2 to TRBJ2-7; D could derive from TRBD1 or TRBD2 (5 bases each). V was clipped by 3 bases and J by 2 bases, with 14 bases between them. The CDR3 has 15 residues. Per the germline V gene, CDR1 is SGHTA and CDR2 is FQGNSA. Here the CDR3 reads CASSLSRDPTYEQYV. In DNA form, the CDR3 reads TGTGCCAGCAGCTTGAGCCGGGACCCCACCTACGAGCAGTACGTC.

The rearrangement joins TRBV7-9 to TRBJ2-3; D could derive from TRBD1 or TRBD2 (5 bases each). Trimming removed 5 bases from V and 4 bases from J, with 16 bases in between. This CDR3 comprises 15 residues. CDR1 is SEHNR, CDR2 FQNEAQ, per germline (reference sequence). The CDR3 loop is CASSPGTAGADTQYF. For the CDR3, the DNA is TGTGCCAGCAGCCCCGGGACCGCGGGCGCAGATACGCAGTATTTT.

In its sample, this clonotype was seen a few times. The chain is built from TRBV6-5 and TRBJ1-1; D uncertain. In germline, CDR1 is MNHEY, CDR2 SVGAGI. This CDR3 contains 12 residues. V lost 6 bases to trimming and J lost 2 bases, with 7 bases between them. The CDR3 is CASSRLNTEAFF. The CDR3 nucleotides are TGTGCCAGCAGCCGACTTAACACTGAAGCTTTCTTT.

The rearrangement links TRBV29-1 to TRBJ2-3; 7 positions agree with TRBD1. This CDR3 region has 13 residues. V lost 7 bases to trimming and J lost 1 base; unmatched junction nucleotides: 5. In germline, CDR1 is SQVTM, CDR2 ANQGSEA. CDR3 sequence: CSAPGQRTDTQYF. The CDR3 nucleotides are TGCAGCGCCCCGGGACAGCGCACAGATACGCAGTATTTT.

This clonotype was counted a single time. The genes are TRBV20-1 and TRBJ1-1; tentatively, D is TRBD1 (5 bases). This CDR3 has 15 amino acids. Germline V CDR1 and CDR2: DFQATT, SNEGSKA (reference sequence). Trimming removed 6 bases from V and 2 bases from J, with 19 bases in between. In DNA, the CDR3 is TGCAGTGCCAGTGTCCCGGGACGGTTCAACACTGAAGCTTTCTTT. It translates to CSASVPGRFNTEAFF.

V and J are TRBV25-1 and TRBJ2-5; no reliable D call. V was pared by 8 bases and J by 2 bases, with 9 bases between. CDR1 is MGHDK, CDR2 SYGVNS, per germline. This CDR3 has 12 amino acids. CDR3 in amino acids: CASGYRQETQYF. The CDR3 DNA is TGTGCCAGCGGCTACCGACAAGAGACCCAGTACTTC.

The V and J genes are TRBV20-1 and TRBJ1-2; 10 bases map to TRBD1. The CDR3 has 17 amino acids. V gave up 1 base and J gave up 5 bases; unmatched junction bases: 13. Germline CDR1 and CDR2: DFQATT and SNEGSKA (reference sequence). The CDR3 protein is CSARGLVTGGILYGYTF. CDR3 in DNA: TGCAGTGCTAGAGGCCTGGTGACAGGGGGCATCTTATATGGCTACACCTTC.

The rearrangement uses TRBV15 and TRBJ1-1, with D possibly matching TRBD1 (5 bases). The CDR3 runs 15 residues. Germline-derived CDR1 and CDR2 are LNHNV and YYDKDF (reference sequence). V lost 0 bases and J lost 1, with 9 bases in between. Here the CDR3 reads CATSRDRGSNTEAFF. CDR3 in DNA: TGTGCCACCAGCAGAGATAGGGGCTCGAACACTGAAGCTTTCTTT. The complete variable domain, with remaining parts taken from reference TRBV15 and TRBJ1-1, reads DAMVIQNPRYQVTQFGKPVTLSCSQTLNHNVMYWYQQKSSQAPKLLFHYYDKDFNNEADTPDNFQSRRPNTSFCFLDIRSPGLGDTAMYLCATSRDRGSNTEAFFGQGTRLTVV.

The chain recombines TRBV2 with TRBJ2-3; tentatively, D is TRBD1 (5 bases). CDR3 length: 16 residues. Between the trimmed V and J ends, which lost 5 bases and 2 bases, there was a span of 17 bases. Germline V CDR1 and CDR2: SNHLY, FYNNEI. The CDR3 DNA is TGTGCCAGCAGTTGGGGTTTGACAGATCCCACAGATACGCAGTATTTT. This codes for CASSWGLTDPTDTQYF.

The sample holds one count of this clonotype. The rearrangement joins TRBV5-6 to TRBJ2-2, with 9 bases fitting TRBD2. V was clipped by 0 bases and J by 6 bases; unmatched bases: 6. CDR1 and CDR2 (germline): SGHDT, YYEEEE. CDR3 length equals 16 residues. The CDR3, as DNA: TGTGCCAGCAGCTTGGTAGCGGGGGCCTCGTCCGGGGAGCTGTTTTTT. It specifies CASSLVAGASSGELFF.

The chain carries TRBV7-3 and TRBJ2-6; D is unclear. This CDR3 comprises 15 residues. Germline CDR1 and CDR2: SGHTA and FQGTGA. Trimming removed 2 bases from V and 4 bases from J, with 9 bases in between. The CDR3 sequence is CASSLPDSGANVLTF. The CDR3 DNA follows: TGTGCCAGCAGCTTACCGGATTCCGGGGCCAACGTCCTGACTTTC.

V usage is TRBV30 and J usage is TRBJ2-2; D gene uncertain. CDR3 length equals 14 residues. Trimming left V 5 bases short and J 4 bases short, with 14 bases between. The germline V gene encodes CDR1 GTSNPN and CDR2 SVGIG (reference sequence). CDR3 bases: TGTGCCTGGGATGGATTAGCCGGCACCGGGGAGCTGTTTTTT. Translating it yields CAWDGLAGTGELFF.

The rearrangement joins TRBV20-1 to TRBJ1-2; perhaps TRBD1 as D (5 bases). Germline CDR1 and CDR2: DFQATT and SNEGSKA (reference sequence). The CDR3 has 14 amino acids. Trimming left V 3 bases short and J 7 bases short, with 18 bases between. CDR3 sequence (DNA): TGCAGTGCTAGCGGCGGGACTGCCAGGGCTGGCTACACCTTC. Amino acids: CSASGGTARAGYTF.

This sequence joins TRBV9 and TRBJ2-2; no firm D call. The CDR3 loop spans 15 amino acids. Per the germline V gene, CDR1 is SGDLS and CDR2 is YYNGEE. Deletions cut 0 bases from V and 4 bases from J, with 10 bases between. CDR3: CASSVDLGSTGELFF. CDR3 DNA sequence: TGTGCCAGCAGCGTAGACTTAGGTTCCACCGGGGAGCTGTTTTTT.

The gene calls are TRBV9 and TRBJ2-3; 9 nucleotides line up with TRBD2. Germline assignment: CDR1 SGDLS and CDR2 YYNGEE. After removal of 2 bases from V and 4 bases from J, the junction contained 5 bases not matched to a gene. The CDR3 sequence is 15 residues long. As DNA, the CDR3 is TGTGCCAGCAGCGTGGGACTAGCCCAGCCAGATACGCAGTATTTT. The encoded protein is CASSVGLAQPDTQYF.

The chain joins TRBV19 to TRBJ2-1; D unclear. V was shortened by 2 bases and J by 6 bases, with 5 bases between the two germline ends. Per germline, CDR1 LNHDA and CDR2 SQIVND (reference sequence). The CDR3 spans 12 residues. The CDR3 loop reads CASSITPNEQFF. The CDR3 DNA reads as TGTGCCAGTAGTATAACGCCCAATGAGCAGTTCTTC.

The chain links TRBV12-3 or TRBV12-4 to TRBJ1-2; 8 nucleotides align to TRBD1. V trimming: 6 bases; J trimming: 8 bases; junction bases outside the gene matches: 8. The CDR3 sequence is 13 residues long. This CDR3 is CASRDRVMGGYTF. CDR3 nucleotide sequence: TGTGCCAGCAGGGACAGGGTGATGGGCGGCTACACCTTC.